Following are 18 T cell receptor beta chains from one sample sequenced in a study of beta chain features in type 1 diabetes. Expressed TCRB transcripts were sequenced, since all the RNA that had been isolated was reverse transcribed. Some clones are missing from TCRdb's copy, which holds only in-frame ones; the method was immunoSEQ multiplex PCR. Of almost 350,000 clones in the sample, approximately 8.2% were seen once. Sequencing was carried out using central memory CD4+ T cells from blood. The receptors derive from a woman aged 18-35 years in good health.

This clone showed up just a few times. This rearrangement joins TRBV7-3 to TRBJ2-1; 12 bases map to TRBD2. The CDR3 length is 15 residues. Germline CDR1 and CDR2: SGHTA and FQGTGA. The junction had 9 bases not matched to a gene; V was cut back by 5 bases and J by 10 bases. CDR3 residues: CASSLRLAGAGEQFF. As DNA, the CDR3 is TGTGCCAGCAGCCTCCGACTAGCGGGAGCGGGCGAGCAGTTCTTC.

This clone was found many times. V gene TRBV28 combines with J gene TRBJ1-2, with a weak D call TRBD1 (6 bases). Germline assignment: CDR1 MDHEN and CDR2 SYDVKM. The CDR3 is 14 amino acids. V was shortened by 3 bases and J by 2 bases, with 10 bases between the two germline ends. The CDR3 is CASSFTTGNYGYTF. For the CDR3, the DNA is TGTGCCAGCAGTTTTACGACAGGCAACTATGGCTACACCTTC.

The DNA of the CDR3 is TGTGCCAGCAGCGTGGGACAGAGCTACGAGCAGTACTTC. The encoded protein is CASSVGQSYEQYF. V is TRBV9 and J is TRBJ2-7; 7 bases are a match to TRBD1. Germline CDR1 is SGDLS and CDR2 is YYNGEE. V was clipped by 2 bases and J by 3 bases; unmatched bases: 2. The CDR3 is made up of 13 amino acids.

The V call is TRBV28, the J call TRBJ1-5; D is possibly TRBD1 (5 bases). Germline CDR1 and CDR2: MDHEN and SYDVKM. The CDR3 spans 15 residues. The V gene lost 6 bases and the J gene lost 9 bases, with 21 bases spanning the gap. CDR3 region: CASSQAGGTPWPQHF. As DNA, the CDR3 is TGTGCCAGCAGCCAGGCGGGGGGAACCCCGTGGCCCCAGCATTTT.

With respect to this clone: The junction departs from the called germline gene at one end, perhaps through a read error. The genes are TRBV6-6 and TRBJ1-2; no reliable D call. Germline values: CDR1 MNHNY, CDR2 SVGAGI (reference sequence). CDR3 length: 13 amino acids. The CDR3: CAISESPGYGYTF. CDR3 coding DNA: TGTGCCATCAGTGAGTCGCCGGGATACGGCTACACCTTC.

This clone was found many times. The chain joins TRBV23-1 to TRBJ2-5, with D perhaps TRBD1 (5 bases). TRBV23-1 is known as an ORF, though its function is uncertain. CDR3 length: 13 residues. V was pared by 2 bases and J by 5 bases, with 9 bases between. As DNA, the CDR3 is TGCGCCAGCAGTCAAAAGGGGTTGGAGACCCAGTACTTC. Protein sequence: CASSQKGLETQYF.

This clone has just a few counts. This chain uses TRBV7-9 with TRBJ1-2; D gene ambiguous. The V end was cut by 5 bases, the J end by 4 bases, with 14 bases between. This CDR3 contains 14 residues. Germline V CDR1 and CDR2: SEHNR, FQNEAQ (reference sequence). The CDR3 nucleotides are TGTGCCAGCAGCCGATCCGGGATAGGCTATGGCTACACCTTC. It translates to CASSRSGIGYGYTF. Full variable domain (missing parts from reference TRBV7-9 and TRBJ1-2): DTGVSQNPRHKITKRGQNVTFRCDPISEHNRLYWYRQTLGQGPEFLTYFQNEAQLEKSRLLSDRFSAERPKGSFSTLEIQRTEQGDSAMYLCASSRSGIGYGYTFGSGTRLTVV.

CDR3 sequence: CASSPQWALNTEAFF. The CDR3 DNA sequence: TGTGCCAGCAGCCCTCAGTGGGCTCTGAACACTGAAGCTTTCTTT. The rearrangement links TRBV5-6 to TRBJ1-1; D is ambiguous. Germline V gene sequence: CDR1 SGHDT, CDR2 YYEEEE. CDR3 length: 15 residues. V lost 4 bases to trimming and J lost 0 bases, with 13 bases between them.

This rearrangement joins TRBV6-5 to TRBJ2-1, with TRBD2 as a possible D gene (5 bases). Germline CDR1 MNHEY, CDR2 SVGAGI. The CDR3 runs 13 residues. Trimming removed 5 bases at V and 15 bases at J, with 20 bases between. CDR3 nucleotides: TGTGCCAGCAGTCCAAACCGGGATCGAAGCCCGTTCTTC. Protein product: CASSPNRDRSPFF.

This clone showed up just a few times. The rearrangement joins TRBV7-2 to TRBJ2-5; 7 bases align to TRBD1. CDR3 length equals 14 residues. V was clipped by 7 bases and J by 5 bases; unmatched bases: 10. In germline, CDR1 is SGHTA, CDR2 FQGNSA. The CDR3 sequence is CASTKRQGSETQYF. The DNA for the CDR3 is TGTGCCAGCACCAAAAGACAGGGATCGGAGACCCAGTACTTC.

This chain links TRBV28 with TRBJ2-1; no firm D call. From germline, CDR1 is MDHEN and CDR2 SYDVKM. V gave up 3 bases and J gave up 1 base, with 10 bases separating them. This CDR3 comprises 15 residues. The CDR3 spells CASSFAGASYNEQFF. Here the CDR3 DNA reads TGTGCCAGCAGTTTTGCTGGTGCTTCCTACAATGAGCAGTTCTTC.

V and J are TRBV27 and TRBJ1-4; TRBD1 might be the D (6 bases). V was cut by 5 bases and J by 3 bases, with 10 bases left in between. The CDR3 contains 14 residues. Per the germline V gene, CDR1 is MNHEY and CDR2 is SMNVEV (reference sequence). The DNA for the CDR3 is TGTGCCAGCAGTAGACAGGCCCCTAATGAAAAACTGTTTTTT. Translation: CASSRQAPNEKLFF.

In this sample, this clone turned up many times. CDR3: CASRRILGELFF. CDR3 coding DNA: TGTGCCAGCAGAAGGATCTTAGGGGAGCTGTTTTTT. This chain links TRBV7-2 with TRBJ2-2; D unclear. The CDR3 consists of 12 residues. Germline-derived CDR1 and CDR2 are SGHTA and FQGNSA. V was cut by 6 bases and J by 8 bases, with 10 bases left in between. The whole variable domain, remainder taken from reference TRBV7-2 and TRBJ2-2, is GAGVSQSPSNKVTEKGKDVELRCDPISGHTALYWYRQSLGQGLEFLIYFQGNSAPDKSGLPSDRFSAERTGGSVSTLTIQRTQQEDSAVYLCASRRILGELFFGEGSRLTVL.

The V call is TRBV27, the J call TRBJ1-5, with D possibly TRBD1 on 5 matching bases. The CDR3 loop spans 13 amino acids. Germline CDR1 reads MNHEY; CDR2 reads SMNVEV (reference sequence). Deletions cut 8 bases from V and 0 bases from J, with 8 bases between. CDR3: CASRDSSNQPQHF. In DNA form, the CDR3 reads TGTGCCAGCCGCGACAGTAGCAATCAGCCCCAGCATTTT.

The rearrangement uses TRBV28 and TRBJ1-5; D unresolved. V lost 3 bases and J 2 bases, leaving 5 bases between the germline ends. The length of the CDR3 is 13 residues. Per germline, CDR1 MDHEN and CDR2 SYDVKM. The CDR3 spells CASSLWGNQPQHF. CDR3 coding DNA: TGTGCCAGCAGTTTGTGGGGCAATCAGCCCCAGCATTTT.

This clone has a count of ten or more. The V call is TRBV18, the J call TRBJ1-2, with unresolved D. Trimming shortened V by 2 bases and J by 6 bases, and 10 bases separated the two germline ends. This CDR3 has 13 residues. CDR1 and CDR2 (germline): KGHSH, LQKENI. In nucleotides, the CDR3 is TGTGCCAGCTCACCATCGAGAGAGGATGGCTACACCTTC. It specifies CASSPSREDGYTF.

The chain is built from TRBV5-6 and TRBJ2-3; D remains unclear. Per the germline V gene, CDR1 is SGHDT and CDR2 is YYEEEE. The ends were cut back, 4 bases at V and 5 bases at J, with 5 bases in the middle. CDR3 length equals 11 residues. The CDR3 protein is CASSKEDTQYF. CDR3 nucleotides: TGTGCCAGCAGCAAGGAAGATACGCAGTATTTT.

V usage is TRBV18 and J usage is TRBJ2-7; D is ambiguous. The germline V gene encodes CDR1 KGHSH and CDR2 LQKENI. The ends were cut back, 5 bases at V and 3 bases at J, with 8 bases in the middle. This CDR3 spans 12 amino acids. For the CDR3, the DNA is TGTGCCAGCTCATTTGCCCGCTACGAGCAGTACTTC. It yields the protein CASSFARYEQYF.